The 30 T cell receptor beta chains listed next were all sequenced from one sample in a study of shared clonotypes between healthy human individuals. Clones were sequenced by immunoSEQ multiplex PCR, and TCRdb holds only the in-frame ones, with some missing. The sample shows some 2,100,000 clones, roughly 91% of them seen only once. CD8 cells regarded as naive lacked CD45RO, were positively chosen for CCR7, and omitted terminally differentiated effector memory CD45RA+ cells. The specimen was naive CD8+ T cells from PBMCs. These receptors were obtained from a man younger than 35 in good health. Some clones in this sample may be carry-over from other donors' samples.

This rearrangement joins TRBV11-2 to TRBJ2-7, with 10 bases fitting TRBD2. The CDR3 is made up of 15 amino acids. The germline gives CDR1 SGHAT, CDR2 FQNNGV. V trimming: 5 bases; J trimming: 0 bases; junction bases outside the gene matches: 4. DNA for the CDR3: TGTGCCAGCAGCCCCCTAGCGGGGGCCTCCTACGAGCAGTACTTC. This translates into CASSPLAGASYEQYF.

The chain carries TRBV7-8 and TRBJ2-5; D may be TRBD2 (6 bases). The V gene lost 5 bases and the J gene lost 2 bases, with 12 bases spanning the gap. The CDR3 loop spans 14 amino acids. Germline CDR1 is SGHVS and CDR2 is FQNEAQ. Written as DNA, the CDR3 is TGTGCCAGCAGCGGCGGGAACTCACAAGAGACCCAGTACTTC. This codes for CASSGGNSQETQYF.

The chain uses TRBV30 and TRBJ2-3, with 9 bases identical to TRBD1. V lost 0 bases, J lost 2 bases, and 6 bases stayed unmatched. The CDR3 is 16 amino acids. The germline V gene has CDR1 GTSNPN and CDR2 SVGIG (reference sequence). CDR3 residues: CAWSVLGQGVTDTQYF. CDR3 nucleotide sequence: TGTGCCTGGAGTGTACTGGGACAGGGAGTCACAGATACGCAGTATTTT.

Only one count was recorded for this clone. The chain carries TRBV4-3 and TRBJ1-1, with D maybe TRBD1 (5 bases). The CDR3 length is 15 residues. Trimming took off 4 bases at V and 5 bases at J, with 17 bases between the two ends. CDR1 and CDR2 from the germline V gene are LGHNA and YSLEER. CDR3 region: CASSRLYGGGTEAFF. The CDR3 DNA reads as TGCGCCAGCAGCCGACTATATGGGGGAGGGACTGAAGCTTTCTTT.

The chain recombines TRBV10-3 with TRBJ1-3; D remains ambiguous. Germline values: CDR1 ENHRY, CDR2 SYGVKD. The CDR3 length is 16 residues. Between the trimmed V and J ends, which lost 10 bases and 0 bases, there was a span of 19 bases. CDR3 sequence reads: CATFPLSGYSGNTIYF. The CDR3 region has the DNA TGTGCCACCTTTCCGCTATCAGGTTACTCTGGAAACACCATATATTTT.

V and J are TRBV4-1 and TRBJ1-1; D is undetermined. This CDR3 region has 14 residues. Germline lookup yields CDR1 MGHRA and CDR2 YSYEKL. V gave up 2 bases and J gave up 4 bases, with 11 bases separating them. CDR3 amino acids: CASSQFSLSTEAFF. The CDR3 nucleotides read TGCGCCAGCAGCCAATTCTCTCTGAGCACTGAAGCTTTCTTT.

This rearrangement joins TRBV7-9 to TRBJ2-2; 8 nucleotides agree with TRBD2. The ends lost 5 bases at V and 2 bases at J; junction bases unmatched: 10. Germline values: CDR1 SEHNR, CDR2 FQNEAQ (reference sequence). The length of the CDR3 is 17 residues. CDR3 protein: CASSHSGGRFNTGELFF. The CDR3 bases are TGTGCCAGCAGCCACTCCGGCGGGAGGTTTAACACCGGGGAGCTGTTTTTT. Combining the CDR3 with reference TRBV7-9 and TRBJ2-2 gives the whole variable domain DTGVSQNPRHKITKRGQNVTFRCDPISEHNRLYWYRQTLGQGPEFLTYFQNEAQLEKSRLLSDRFSAERPKGSFSTLEIQRTEQGDSAMYLCASSHSGGRFNTGELFFGEGSRLTVL.

The genes are TRBV6-5 and TRBJ2-7; D not certain. Between the trimmed V and J ends, which lost 4 bases and 9 bases, there was a span of 16 bases. CDR3 size: 13 residues. Germline assignment: CDR1 MNHEY and CDR2 SVGAGI. The CDR3 sequence: CASSSKSDVGQYF. The CDR3, as DNA: TGTGCCAGCAGTTCCAAATCTGATGTCGGGCAGTACTTC.

The chain joins TRBV7-2 to TRBJ1-5; 8 bases are shared with TRBD1. J was trimmed by 4 bases and V by 5 bases; bases with no gene match: 7. The CDR3 extends over 15 amino acids. Looked up from germline, CDR1 is SGHTA and CDR2 is FQGNSA. CDR3 nucleotides: TGTGCCAGCAGCCGCAGGGGGCTGAGAAATCAGCCCCAGCATTTT. Protein product: CASSRRGLRNQPQHF.

V gene TRBV5-6 combines with J gene TRBJ2-3; possible D gene TRBD1, 6 bases. The CDR3 extends over 12 amino acids. Between the trimmed V and J ends, which lost 4 bases and 8 bases, there was a span of 11 bases. Germline V CDR1 and CDR2: SGHDT, YYEEEE. CDR3 protein: CASSPGAATQYF. CDR3 sequence (DNA): TGTGCCAGCAGCCCAGGGGCGGCTACGCAGTATTTT.

This chain uses TRBV15 with TRBJ2-2, with D possibly called TRBD1 or TRBD2 (6 bases each). CDR1 is LNHNV and CDR2 is YYDKDF in the germline V gene (reference sequence). Trimming removed 0 bases at V and 3 bases at J, with 11 bases between. CDR3 length: 16 residues. The CDR3 sequence: CATSRDEEGDTGELFF. The DNA for the CDR3 is TGTGCCACCAGCAGAGATGAGGAGGGGGACACCGGGGAGCTGTTTTTT.

The V call is TRBV9, the J call TRBJ2-1, with D possibly TRBD2 on 5 matching bases. Germline values: CDR1 SGDLS, CDR2 YYNGEE. The CDR3 sequence is 13 residues long. Between the trimmed V and J ends, which lost 0 bases and 9 bases, there was a span of 10 bases. This chain's CDR3 is CASSVEGAGEQFF. As DNA, the CDR3 is TGTGCCAGCAGCGTAGAGGGAGCAGGTGAGCAGTTCTTC.

Concerning this clone: Other DNA sequences in the sample encode the same CDR3. The chain uses TRBV30 and TRBJ2-7; D perhaps matches TRBD1 (6 bases). Germline-derived CDR1 and CDR2 are GTSNPN and SVGIG (reference sequence). There are 13 residues in the CDR3. Trimming cost V 0 bases and J 4 bases, with 10 bases left between them. CDR3 protein: CAWSVGTGYEQYF. The DNA for the CDR3 is TGTGCCTGGAGTGTAGGAACAGGGTACGAGCAGTACTTC. The whole variable domain, remainder taken from reference TRBV30 and TRBJ2-7, is SQTIHQWPATLVQPVGSPLSLECTVEGTSNPNLYWYRQAAGRGLQLLFYSVGIGQISSEVPQNLSASRPQDRQFILSSKKLLLSDSGFYLCAWSVGTGYEQYFGPGTRLTVT.

CDR3 DNA sequence: TGTGCCAGCAGCCAAGATCGGGATACGCAGTATTTT. Translated: CASSQDRDTQYF. The chain has TRBV4-2 and TRBJ2-3; D is unclear. Per the germline V gene, CDR1 is LGHNA and CDR2 is YNFKEQ. V lost 0 bases to trimming and J lost 6 bases, with 4 bases between them. The CDR3 is made up of 12 amino acids.

The chain has TRBV27 and TRBJ1-4, with D perhaps TRBD1 (5 bases). This CDR3 is 15 amino acids long. Germline assignment: CDR1 MNHEY and CDR2 SMNVEV (reference sequence). Trimming removed 0 bases from V and 8 bases from J, with 13 bases in between. CDR3 protein: CASSLSRVKGEKLFF. The CDR3 region has the DNA TGTGCCAGCAGTTTATCCAGGGTCAAAGGGGAAAAACTGTTTTTT.

The rearrangement uses TRBV30 and TRBJ2-1; 14 nucleotides match TRBD2. Germline values: CDR1 GTSNPN, CDR2 SVGIG (reference sequence). The CDR3 has 18 amino acids. J lost 6 bases, V lost 3 bases, and 13 bases had no gene match. The CDR3 nucleotides read TGTGCCTGGAGGTTCCCCCCGGGACTAGCGGGAGTTATCAATGAGCAGTTCTTC. Protein sequence: CAWRFPPGLAGVINEQFF.

V is TRBV5-1 and J is TRBJ2-2; 11 bases map to TRBD2. CDR3 length: 16 amino acids. V trimming: 3 bases; J trimming: 2 bases; junction bases outside the gene matches: 3. Germline values: CDR1 SGHRS, CDR2 YFSETQ. The CDR3 nucleotides are TGCGCCAGCAGCTGGGGACTAGCGGCAAACACCGGGGAGCTGTTTTTT. Protein: CASSWGLAANTGELFF.

This chain connects TRBV6-1 to TRBJ2-7; D possibly matches TRBD1 or TRBD2 (5 bases each). Germline V CDR1 and CDR2: MNHNS, SASEGT. The CDR3 contains 14 residues. V was cut by 5 bases and J by 0 bases, with 11 bases left in between. Here the CDR3 DNA reads TGTGCCAGCAGTCCTCTCGGGGCCTCCTACGAGCAGTACTTC. Translation: CASSPLGASYEQYF.

This chain joins TRBV6-5 and TRBJ1-2, with 7 bases aligning to TRBD1. The V segment lost 2 bases and the J segment 7 bases; nucleotides outside the gene matches: 7. This CDR3 is 14 amino acids long. CDR1 and CDR2 from the germline V gene are MNHEY and SVGAGI. This chain's CDR3 is CASSYAGQTIGYTF. CDR3 nucleotides: TGTGCCAGCAGTTACGCGGGACAGACGATTGGCTACACCTTC.

The chain uses TRBV2 and TRBJ2-2; D is unresolved. V shed 6 bases and J shed 9 bases, with 20 bases lying between them. Germline CDR1 is SNHLY and CDR2 is FYNNEI. This CDR3 has 15 residues. CDR3 sequence reads: CASSALGTSRRELFF. The CDR3 DNA reads TGTGCCAGCAGCGCCCTCGGAACCAGTCGGCGGGAGCTGTTTTTT.

Turning to this clone: The same CDR3 arises from other DNA sequences in this sample as well. V usage is TRBV11-2 and J usage is TRBJ2-4, with 9 bases identical to TRBD2. CDR3 size: 12 residues. The junction had 2 bases not matched to a gene; V was cut back by 6 bases and J by 8 bases. CDR1 and CDR2 from the germline V gene are SGHAT and FQNNGV. CDR3 sequence (DNA): TGTGCCAGCAGTAGCGGGAGAGACATTCAGTACTTC. Its protein is CASSSGRDIQYF.

The chain is built from TRBV29-1 and TRBJ2-1, with TRBD1 matching over 10 bases. Looked up from germline, CDR1 is SQVTM and CDR2 is ANQGSEA. The CDR3 extends over 13 amino acids. J lost 9 bases, V lost 4 bases, and 6 bases had no gene match. CDR3 DNA sequence: TGCAGCGTTGGCCGACAGGGGGCTTTTGAGCAGTTCTTC. Its translation is CSVGRQGAFEQFF.

As for this clone: The same CDR3 is also encoded by other DNA sequences in this sample. The chain has TRBV5-5 and TRBJ1-1; D uncertain. Germline CDR1 and CDR2: SGHKS and YYEKEE (reference sequence). V shed 1 base and J shed 0 bases, with 4 bases lying between them. This CDR3 is 13 amino acids long. The CDR3, as DNA: TGTGCCAGCAGCTTGCCCCTGAACACTGAAGCTTTCTTT. Its translation: CASSLPLNTEAFF.

This clone was picked up one time. This chain uses TRBV6-6 with TRBJ2-3; tentatively, D is TRBD1 or TRBD2 (6 bases each). Germline V gene data show CDR1 as MNHNY and CDR2 as SVGAGI (reference sequence). The V and J ends lost 8 bases and 4 bases respectively, with 13 bases between them. CDR3 length: 13 residues. In nucleotides, the CDR3 is TGTGCCAGCGACGGGGGCGGCCCAGATACGCAGTATTTT. Its translation is CASDGGGPDTQYF.

In DNA, the CDR3 is TGTGCCACCAGCAGAGTACGGGTCCTGGGCGGCACTGAAGCTTTCTTT. Translating it yields CATSRVRVLGGTEAFF. The chain combines TRBV15 with TRBJ1-1; D unclear. Deletions cut 1 base from V and 4 bases from J, with 16 bases between. The CDR3 runs 16 residues. Germline V CDR1 and CDR2: LNHNV, YYDKDF (reference sequence).

Notes on this clone: The same CDR3 is also encoded by other DNA sequences in this sample. The CDR3 DNA is TGTGCCAGCAGTTTACCCAGGGCAGCCTACGAGCAGTACTTC. The encoded protein is CASSLPRAAYEQYF. The V and J genes are TRBV28 and TRBJ2-7, with D possibly matching TRBD1 (5 bases). The CDR3 runs 14 residues. The germline CDR1 and CDR2 sequences are MDHEN and SYDVKM. V was clipped by 2 bases and J by 2 bases, with 10 bases between them. The full variable domain, rest sourced from reference TRBV28 and TRBJ2-7, is DVKVTQSSRYLVKRTGEKVFLECVQDMDHENMFWYRQDPGLGLRLIYFSYDVKMKEKGDIPEGYSVSREKKERFSLILESASTNQTSMYLCASSLPRAAYEQYFGPGTRLTVT.

The chain is built from TRBV27 and TRBJ2-3; 9 nucleotides match TRBD2. V gave up 2 bases and J gave up 2 bases; unmatched junction bases: 2. The germline V gene encodes CDR1 MNHEY and CDR2 SMNVEV (reference sequence). CDR3 length: 15 amino acids. CDR3 bases: TGTGCCAGCAGTTTACAGCGGGAGGCCACAGATACGCAGTATTTT. Protein product: CASSLQREATDTQYF.

V is TRBV27 and J is TRBJ2-5; 7 bases line up with TRBD1. Germline V gene sequence: CDR1 MNHEY, CDR2 SMNVEV (reference sequence). CDR3 length equals 15 residues. V dropped 5 bases and J dropped 7; count of bases not matched to a gene: 13. DNA of the CDR3: TGTGCCAGCAGTCCCCCGGGACAGAGAAAGGTGACCCAGTACTTC. Protein product: CASSPPGQRKVTQYF.

The genes are TRBV10-3 and TRBJ2-5; D might be TRBD1 (6 bases). Trimming shortened V by 3 bases and J by 3 bases, and 8 bases separated the two germline ends. CDR1 is ENHRY, CDR2 SYGVKD, per germline. The CDR3 consists of 13 residues. As DNA, the CDR3 is TGTGCCATCAGTGACAGGGGAAAAGAGACCCAGTACTTC. Protein sequence: CAISDRGKETQYF.

Remarks on this clone: The same CDR3 arises from other DNA sequences in this sample as well. The chain links TRBV9 to TRBJ1-4; 12 bases line up with TRBD1. Trimming cost V 2 bases and J 5 bases; bases outside gene matches: 1. From germline, CDR1 is SGDLS and CDR2 YYNGEE. The CDR3 consists of 15 residues. The CDR3 sequence is CASSVGTGGNEKLFF. The CDR3 region has the DNA TGTGCCAGCAGCGTTGGGACAGGGGGCAATGAAAAACTGTTTTTT.